These 27 T cell receptor beta chains came from one sample sequenced in a study of human T cells and chemical hapten exposure. TCRdb reanalysed the RACE reads using MiXCR and keeps one entry per CDR3 protein. In the table there are tens of thousands of distinct CDR3 sequences, about 10% of which are singletons. This sample's time point: patch test 2, 6 weeks after DPC sensitization. Documented treatment: therapeutic diphenylcyclopropenone sensitization with weekly scalp DPC. This material consisted of whole blood, taken in connection with sensitization to the hapten diphenylcyclopropenone (DPC). The receptors shown here come from a woman aged 50 to 60 with alopecia areata. Some clones in this sample may be carry-over from other donors' samples.

In this sample, this clonotype turned up a few times. The chain recombines TRBV29-1 with TRBJ1-1, with a tentative D call TRBD1 (5 bases). The CDR3 loop spans 11 amino acids. In germline, CDR1 is SQVTM, CDR2 ANQGSEA. DNA of the CDR3: TGCACCTTTGTGGGGGTCACTGAAGCTTTCTTT. This encodes CTFVGVTEAFF.

This clonotype was picked up many times. The V gene is TRBV7-2, the J gene TRBJ1-2; maybe TRBD1 (6 bases). The CDR3 runs to 19 residues. The V and J ends lost 5 bases and 5 bases respectively, with 30 bases between them. Germline values: CDR1 SGHTA, CDR2 FQGNSA. CDR3 sequence reads: CASSHLGHSMQMVRYGYTF. The CDR3 nucleotides are TGTGCCAGCAGCCACCTGGGACACTCGATGCAGATGGTTAGATATGGCTACACCTTC. The full variable domain, completed using reference TRBV7-2 and TRBJ1-2, is GAGVSQSPSNKVTEKGKDVELRCDPISGHTALYWYRQSLGQGLEFLIYFQGNSAPDKSGLPSDRFSAERTGGSVSTLTIQRTQQEDSAVYLCASSHLGHSMQMVRYGYTFGSGTRLTVV.

This rearrangement joins TRBV4-2 to TRBJ1-1; D perhaps matches TRBD1 (6 bases). Trimming stripped 1 base from V and 4 bases from J, with 13 bases between. This CDR3 contains 15 residues. Germline CDR1 and CDR2: LGHNA and YNFKEQ. The chain's CDR3 is CASSQVGGASTEAFF. The CDR3 bases are TGTGCCAGCAGCCAAGTAGGGGGGGCGAGCACTGAAGCTTTCTTT.

This clonotype has a handful of counts. This chain connects TRBV7-8 to TRBJ1-1; tentative D call: TRBD1 (6 bases). Germline V gene lookup returns CDR1 SGHVS and CDR2 FQNEAQ. The CDR3 has 15 amino acids. With 4 bases removed from V and 1 base from J, the gap between germline ends came to 13 bases. The CDR3 coding sequence is TGTGCCAGCAGCTACGGACAGACCTCGAACACTGAAGCTTTCTTT. It is translated as CASSYGQTSNTEAFF.

By frequency in the sample, this clonotype is medium-sized. The chain carries TRBV27 and TRBJ2-5; 8 nucleotides agree with TRBD2. Germline lookup yields CDR1 MNHEY and CDR2 SMNVEV (reference sequence). This CDR3 has 18 residues. V was pared by 6 bases and J by 0 bases, with 15 bases of the junction left unmatched. The CDR3 region has the DNA TGTGCCAGCAGGTCCGGATGGTCTCAAGCGGGAGACCAAGAGACCCAGTACTTC. It is translated as CASRSGWSQAGDQETQYF.

This chain uses TRBV3-1 with TRBJ2-3; D gene ambiguous. The V and J ends lost 1 base and 10 bases respectively, with 12 bases between them. CDR1 and CDR2 from the germline V gene are LGHDT and YNNKEL (reference sequence). This CDR3 region has 13 residues. The CDR3 region is CASSQVARTPQYF. DNA for the CDR3: TGTGCCAGCAGCCAAGTCGCCCGAACCCCGCAGTATTTT.

This clonotype was picked up a small number of times. The CDR3 sequence: CASNAQSGIGAFF. CDR3 nucleotide sequence: TGTGCCAGCAACGCCCAATCAGGGATCGGAGCTTTCTTT. The genes are TRBV7-9 and TRBJ1-1, with D tentatively TRBD1 (5 bases). V was shortened by 7 bases and J by 10 bases, with 19 bases between the two germline ends. This CDR3 region has 13 residues. Looked up from germline, CDR1 is SEHNR and CDR2 is FQNEAQ (reference sequence).

The chain links TRBV3-1 to TRBJ2-3; the D is unclear. The CDR3 is made up of 13 amino acids. CDR1 is LGHDT, CDR2 YNNKEL, per germline (reference sequence). The V end lost 3 bases, the J end lost 5 bases, and 9 bases lay between the germline ends. CDR3: CASSHSLEDTQYF. CDR3 nucleotide sequence: TGTGCCAGCAGCCATTCGTTAGAAGATACGCAGTATTTT.

The chain employs TRBV12-3 or TRBV12-4 and TRBJ2-3; 8 bases agree with TRBD2. V shed 4 bases and J 8 bases; nucleotides not matched to a gene: 5. There are 13 residues in the CDR3. CDR3 bases: TGTGCCAGCAGTTCCAGCGGGGGCTTTACGCAGTATTTT. It encodes CASSSSGGFTQYF.

This clonotype was seen only a few times. This sequence joins TRBV7-6 and TRBJ1-2, with 9 bases matching TRBD1. Germline V gives CDR1 SGHVS, CDR2 FNYEAQ. Trimming at V came to 5 bases and at J to 8 bases, leaving 15 bases not matched to a gene. The CDR3 contains 16 residues. This CDR3 is CASSQTPGQGWEGYTF. As DNA, the CDR3 is TGTGCCAGCAGCCAGACACCGGGACAGGGATGGGAAGGCTACACCTTC.

This chain uses TRBV5-1 with TRBJ1-2; D call uncertain. The CDR3 has 12 residues. Trimming left V 0 bases short and J 6 bases short, with 6 bases between. CDR1 and CDR2 from the germline V gene are SGHRS and YFSETQ. For the CDR3, the DNA is TGCGCCAGCAGCTTGGCCCTCAATGGCTACACCTTC. Its protein product is CASSLALNGYTF.

This clonotype was observed many times. The J gene is TRBJ2-7, the V gene TRBV6-5, with D possibly TRBD1 on 5 matching bases. V lost 0 bases to trimming and J lost 2 bases, with 11 bases between them. This CDR3 is built from 15 residues. Germline V gene lookup returns CDR1 MNHEY and CDR2 SVGAGI. The CDR3 spells CASSYSGQGTYEQYF. CDR3 nucleotides: TGTGCCAGCAGTTACTCTGGCCAGGGTACCTACGAGCAGTACTTC.

J is TRBJ2-3 and V is TRBV5-1; 10 nucleotides align to TRBD2. V gave up 2 bases and J gave up 2 bases; unmatched junction bases: 2. Germline V gives CDR1 SGHRS, CDR2 YFSETQ. This CDR3 region has 15 residues. CDR3: CASSFLAGDTDTQYF. CDR3 coding DNA: TGCGCCAGCAGCTTCCTAGCGGGAGACACAGATACGCAGTATTTT.

Many counts were recorded for this clonotype. V usage is TRBV29-1 and J usage is TRBJ2-3; the D is unclear. V lost 2 bases to trimming and J lost 6 bases, with 9 bases between them. Germline CDR1 reads SQVTM; CDR2 reads ANQGSEA. This CDR3 region has 12 residues. DNA for the CDR3: TGCAGCGTTGAACCGGGTTTTGATACGCAGTATTTT. Translating it yields CSVEPGFDTQYF.

This clonotype has ten or more counts. The chain couples TRBV5-5 to TRBJ2-1, with D uncertain. The CDR3 totals 15 residues. Germline V CDR1 and CDR2: SGHKS, YYEKEE (reference sequence). V lost 2 bases and J 8 bases, leaving 17 bases between the germline ends. The CDR3 loop is CASSFRQVMRDEQFF. The CDR3 DNA follows: TGTGCCAGCAGCTTCCGGCAGGTAATGCGTGATGAGCAGTTCTTC. The full variable domain, its missing parts supplied by reference TRBV5-5 and TRBJ2-1, is DAGVTQSPTHLIKTRGQQVTLRCSPISGHKSVSWYQQVLGQGPQFIFQYYEKEERGRGNFPDRFSARQFPNYSSELNVNALLLGDSALYLCASSFRQVMRDEQFFGPGTRLTVL.

This chain links TRBV2 with TRBJ2-1; D is undetermined. The CDR3 totals 11 residues. CDR1 and CDR2 (germline): SNHLY, FYNNEI. The V end lost 4 bases, the J end lost 10 bases, and 8 bases lay between the germline ends. The chain's CDR3 is CASSANLEQFF. In DNA form, the CDR3 reads TGTGCCAGCAGTGCCAATTTAGAGCAGTTCTTC.

V and J are TRBV18 and TRBJ2-2; 7 bases fit TRBD1. The CDR3 contains 17 residues. Germline CDR1 is KGHSH and CDR2 is LQKENI. V dropped 6 bases and J dropped 1; count of bases not matched to a gene: 11. CDR3 in amino acids: CASSSIYRDRNTGELFF. In DNA form, the CDR3 reads TGTGCCAGCTCGTCTATTTACCGGGACAGGAACACCGGGGAGCTGTTTTTT.

The chain is built from TRBV2 and TRBJ2-2; TRBD1 matches 7 bases. Germline-derived CDR1 and CDR2 are SNHLY and FYNNEI. The CDR3 loop spans 14 amino acids. V gave up 7 bases and J gave up 7 bases; unmatched junction bases: 9. In nucleotides, the CDR3 is TGTGCCAGCATATGGGGACAGAATCACGGGGAGCTGTTTTTT. Amino acid sequence: CASIWGQNHGELFF.

In its sample, this clonotype was seen many times. V usage is TRBV7-9 and J usage is TRBJ1-4; D is ambiguous. V gave up 4 bases and J gave up 7 bases, with 25 bases separating them. The CDR3 totals 18 residues. Germline CDR1 is SEHNR and CDR2 is FQNEAQ (reference sequence). The CDR3 bases are TGTGCCAGCAGCTCGATAAAAGGAACTGCTCCAACAGTTGAAAAACTGTTTTTT. This translates into CASSSIKGTAPTVEKLFF.

The sample holds many counts of this clonotype. The gene calls are TRBV20-1 and TRBJ2-1, with 16 bases identical to TRBD2. Losses at the gene ends were 5 bases for V and 15 bases for J; bases not matched to a gene: 13. The V gene's germline CDR1 is DFQATT and CDR2 SNEGSKA (reference sequence). This CDR3 contains 15 residues. CDR3 coding DNA: TGCAGTGCTGGCCCCGGGACTAGCGGGAGGGCCCAGGGGTTCTTC. This sequence encodes CSAGPGTSGRAQGFF.

About this clonotype: With a much larger clone just one base away, this may be a read error. V and J are TRBV7-8 and TRBJ1-5; D might be TRBD1 (5 bases). Per the germline V gene, CDR1 is SGHVS and CDR2 is FQNEAQ. V lost 8 bases, J lost 5 bases, and 19 bases lay in between. The CDR3 covers 15 residues. The CDR3 loop is CASRKRGKADQPQHF. Written as DNA, the CDR3 is TGTGCCAGCCGCAAGCGGGGGAAGGCCGATCAGCCCCAGCATTTT.

The table lists this clonotype with a few counts. The J gene is TRBJ1-1, the V gene TRBV29-1; D not certain. CDR3 length: 15 amino acids. V lost 4 bases and J 0 bases, leaving 15 bases between the germline ends. Germline loops: CDR1 SQVTM, CDR2 ANQGSEA. The CDR3 sequence: CSVGASTALNTEAFF. CDR3 coding DNA: TGCAGCGTTGGGGCATCCACAGCCCTGAACACTGAAGCTTTCTTT.

In this sample, this clonotype turned up a few times. The chain carries TRBV28 and TRBJ2-1, with 10 bases matching TRBD2. V was pared by 7 bases and J by 15 bases, with 18 bases of the junction left unmatched. The CDR3 length is 15 residues. In germline, CDR1 is MDHEN, CDR2 SYDVKM. CDR3 in DNA: TGTGCCAGCACCCCACTTGGGGCTAGCGGGAGTGGGTCGTTCTTC. It codes for CASTPLGASGSGSFF.

This clonotype was picked up a small number of times. The chain combines TRBV6-1 with TRBJ1-6, with D hard to call. The germline gives CDR1 MNHNS, CDR2 SASEGT. This CDR3 is built from 14 residues. V was trimmed by 3 bases and J by 10 bases, leaving 13 bases between them. The CDR3 nucleotides are TGTGCCAGCAGTGATAATTTCCGTTACTCACCCCTCCACTTT. This encodes CASSDNFRYSPLHF.

This clonotype showed up many times. This chain uses TRBV11-2 with TRBJ2-2; 7 bases match TRBD2. Trimming took 4 bases from V and 3 from J; bases not matched to a gene: 5. Germline CDR1 reads SGHAT; CDR2 reads FQNNGV. The CDR3 sequence is 15 residues long. The CDR3 spells CASSYGGTYTGELFF. DNA of the CDR3: TGTGCCAGCAGCTACGGGGGGACCTACACCGGGGAGCTGTTTTTT.

The chain couples TRBV18 to TRBJ2-1, with 14 bases lining up with TRBD2. This CDR3 comprises 17 residues. Per the germline V gene, CDR1 is KGHSH and CDR2 is LQKENI. The V segment lost 3 bases and the J segment 6 bases; nucleotides outside the gene matches: 7. As DNA, the CDR3 is TGTGCCAGCTCACCCGGGACTAGCGGGAGATATATCAATGAGCAGTTCTTC. Translation gives CASSPGTSGRYINEQFF.

This clonotype has at least ten counts. CDR3 in amino acids: CASSPRLGYEQYF. CDR3 bases: TGCGCCAGCAGTCCGAGACTAGGCTACGAGCAGTACTTC. This rearrangement joins TRBV10-2 to TRBJ2-7; D might be TRBD2 (6 bases). This CDR3 has 13 residues. The V and J ends lost 5 bases and 3 bases respectively, with 11 bases between them. Germline V lookup: CDR1 WSHSY, CDR2 SAAADI.